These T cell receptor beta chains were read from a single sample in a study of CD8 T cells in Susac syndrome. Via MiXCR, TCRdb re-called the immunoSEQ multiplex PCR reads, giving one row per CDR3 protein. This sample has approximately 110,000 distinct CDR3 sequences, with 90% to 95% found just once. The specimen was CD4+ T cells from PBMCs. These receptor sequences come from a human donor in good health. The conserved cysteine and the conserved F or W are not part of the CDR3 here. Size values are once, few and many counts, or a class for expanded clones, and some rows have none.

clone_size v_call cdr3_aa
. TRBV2 ASSELGTANYGYT
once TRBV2 ASNSGTYNEQF
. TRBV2 ASSERAAYSYEQY
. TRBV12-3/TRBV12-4 ASSWQPGPKNTEAF
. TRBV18 ASSPRTSRTDTQY
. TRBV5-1 ASSLVLAEAGELF
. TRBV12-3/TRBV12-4 ASSLGPQGYQPQH
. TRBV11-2 ASSPRQGINYGYT
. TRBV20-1 SARDGGKDGQPQH
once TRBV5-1 ASSLSRDNEQF
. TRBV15 ATKGAGRVGEQF
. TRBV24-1 ATSDPRMETQY
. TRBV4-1 ASSQERSGGFFEDTQY
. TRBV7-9 ASSHRQTSSGNTIY
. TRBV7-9 ASSSGHARRDGYT
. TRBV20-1 SIGQGASGEQF
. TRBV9 ASSPRGVATNEKLF
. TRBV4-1 ASSEQQNTEAF
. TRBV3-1 ASSATGQPQH
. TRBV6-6 ASSQLQGSIQPQH
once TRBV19 ASSIHSRRSLNTEAF
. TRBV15 ATDHSGWRNGGAF
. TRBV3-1 ASSQTGELF
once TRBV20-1 SARQNTEAF
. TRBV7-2 ASSSRQHNYGYT
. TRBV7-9 ASSLTSGRETQY
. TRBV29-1 SVDRQGDGYT
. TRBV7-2 ASSRNVGLLGDTQY
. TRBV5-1 ASSSGTGLPYGYT
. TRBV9 ASSRDSSDEKLF
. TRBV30 AWSPPGLAGRSYEQY
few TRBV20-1 SASSGNTEAF
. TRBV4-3 ASSQVRDRAYEQY
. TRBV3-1 ASSQATGSEQF
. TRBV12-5 ASGLVPSGSTGELF